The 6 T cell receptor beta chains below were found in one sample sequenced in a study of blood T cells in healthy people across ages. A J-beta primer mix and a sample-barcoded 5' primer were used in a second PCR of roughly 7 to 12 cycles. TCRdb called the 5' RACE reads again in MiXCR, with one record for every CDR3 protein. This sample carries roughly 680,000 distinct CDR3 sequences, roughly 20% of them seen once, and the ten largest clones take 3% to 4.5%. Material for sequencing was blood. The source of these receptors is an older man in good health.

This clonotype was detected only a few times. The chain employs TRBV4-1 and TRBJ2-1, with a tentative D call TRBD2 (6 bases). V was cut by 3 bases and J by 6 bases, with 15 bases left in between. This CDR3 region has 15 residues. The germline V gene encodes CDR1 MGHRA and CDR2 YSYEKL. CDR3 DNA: TGCGCCAGCAGCCAGGGGACTGGCCTACGCAATGAGCAGTTCTTC. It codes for CASSQGTGLRNEQFF.

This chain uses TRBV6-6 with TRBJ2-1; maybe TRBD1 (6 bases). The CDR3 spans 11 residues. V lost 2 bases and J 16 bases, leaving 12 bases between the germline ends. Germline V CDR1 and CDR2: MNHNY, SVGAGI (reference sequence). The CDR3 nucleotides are TGTGCCAGCAGTTACCCAGGGGATCGTTTCTTC. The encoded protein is CASSYPGDRFF.

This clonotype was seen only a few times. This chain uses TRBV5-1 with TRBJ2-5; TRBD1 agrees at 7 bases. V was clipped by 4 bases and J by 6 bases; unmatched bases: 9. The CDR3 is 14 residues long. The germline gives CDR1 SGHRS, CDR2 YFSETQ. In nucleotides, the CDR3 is TGCGCCAGCAGCCCGCAGACAGGGTCAAAGACCCAGTACTTC. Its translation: CASSPQTGSKTQYF.

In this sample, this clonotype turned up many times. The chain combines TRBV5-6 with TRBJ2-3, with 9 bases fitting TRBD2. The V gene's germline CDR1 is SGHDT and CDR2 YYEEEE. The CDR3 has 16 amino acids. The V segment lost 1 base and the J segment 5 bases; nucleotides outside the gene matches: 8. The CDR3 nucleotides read TGTGCCAGCAGCTTGTGGCTAGCGGGGTACTTAGATACGCAGTATTTT. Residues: CASSLWLAGYLDTQYF.

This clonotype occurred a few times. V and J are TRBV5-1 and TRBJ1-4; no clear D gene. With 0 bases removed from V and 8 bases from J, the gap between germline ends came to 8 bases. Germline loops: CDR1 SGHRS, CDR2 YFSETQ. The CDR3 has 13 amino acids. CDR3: CASSLGKPEKLFF. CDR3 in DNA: TGCGCCAGCAGCTTGGGCAAGCCAGAAAAACTGTTTTTT.

The CDR3 bases are TGTGCCAGCAGCGCGATAGCGGGATTGGAGACCCAGTACTTC. Translated, it gives CASSAIAGLETQYF. The genes are TRBV11-2 and TRBJ2-5, with 8 nucleotides matching TRBD2. V gave up 5 bases and J gave up 5 bases; unmatched junction bases: 7. Germline V gene sequence: CDR1 SGHAT, CDR2 FQNNGV. This CDR3 has 14 residues.